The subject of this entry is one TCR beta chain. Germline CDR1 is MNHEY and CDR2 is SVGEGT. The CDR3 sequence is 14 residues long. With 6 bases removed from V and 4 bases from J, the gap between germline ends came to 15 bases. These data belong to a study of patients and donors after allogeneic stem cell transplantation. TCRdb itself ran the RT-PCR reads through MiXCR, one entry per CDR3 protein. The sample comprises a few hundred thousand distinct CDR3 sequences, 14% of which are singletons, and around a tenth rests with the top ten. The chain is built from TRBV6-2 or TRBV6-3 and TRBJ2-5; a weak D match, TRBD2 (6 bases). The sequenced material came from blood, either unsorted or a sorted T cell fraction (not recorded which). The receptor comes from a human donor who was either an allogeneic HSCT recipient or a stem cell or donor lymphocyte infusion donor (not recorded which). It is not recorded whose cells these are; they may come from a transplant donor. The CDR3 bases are TGTGCCAGCAGGAACAGTCGGCGGGGAGAGACCCAGTACTTC. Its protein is CASRNSRRGETQYF.